This T cell receptor beta chain came from a study of blood T cell repertoires in COVID-19. Study-wide context: There were acute and convalescent COVID-19 samples, and they came from the United States, Italy and Spain.

This clone showed up just once. This CDR3 comprises 19 residues. Germline V gene data show CDR1 as SEHNR and CDR2 as FQNEAQ (reference sequence). V trimming: 0 bases; J trimming: 2 bases; junction bases outside the gene matches: 16. Source study methods: For nucleated cells, counts were estimated from reference gene primer amplification. TCRdb keeps only in-frame clones here, not all; method: immunoSEQ multiplex PCR. V, J and clone size are taken as reported in that table, and D and trimming were inferred from the DNA itself. The repertoire holds about 110,000 clones, with 88% as singletons. V usage is TRBV7-9 and J usage is TRBJ2-7; 7 bases are a match to TRBD2. The receptor's source is a human donor in a cohort sampled during active COVID-19. The sequenced sample was peripheral blood. The CDR3 is CASSLASIVRREQTYEQYF. In DNA form, the CDR3 reads TGTGCCAGCAGCTTAGCCTCTATTGTGCGGCGGGAGCAGACCTACGAGCAGTACTTC.